This T cell receptor (beta chain) comes out of a study of early T cells in non-severe SARS-CoV-2 infection. Study-level background: The sequenced material was bulk RNA from unsorted whole blood, and its chains were unpaired.

Molecules of cDNA were individually given unique molecular identifiers that were attached to them. TCRdb called the 5' RACE reads again in MiXCR, with one record for every CDR3 protein. The table records around 80,000 distinct CDR3 sequences, about 9.4% of them present only once. The CDR3 runs 15 residues. Germline CDR1 and CDR2: ENHRY and SYGVKD. J gave up 8 bases and V 3 bases, and 8 bases lay outside the gene matches. This receptor was identified in an adult who was a healthcare worker with PCR-confirmed SARS-CoV-2 infection or an uninfected control (not recorded which). Sequences were derived from whole blood, sampled at baseline. The chain employs TRBV10-3 and TRBJ1-4, with 8 bases identical to TRBD1. The CDR3 here is CAISDSSRGLEKLFF. The CDR3 DNA reads as TGTGCCATCAGTGATAGTTCCAGGGGGCTCGAAAAACTGTTTTTT.